This note documents a single T cell receptor (beta chain) sequence. This receptor's antigen is unknown. No quality values exist for individual bases; no much larger clone is one base distant. To sequence the TCRbeta CDR3 region, genomic DNA was isolated from the sorted cells. TCRbeta CDR3 regions were sequenced using the immunoSEQ Assay. Sourced from immuneACCESS, this table was stored by TCRdb with only in-frame sequences that have V and J called. A share of the clones is absent; for the studies checked, an unresolved V gene accounts for under half, and the remainder has no known explanation. A total of about 67,000 clones appear in this sample, about 90% of them only once. The ten most abundant clones make up 3.5% to 5% of the sample. These data belong to a study of OX40 agonist ivuxolimab in advanced cancers. Concerning the study at large: Ivuxolimab, which targeted the costimulatory receptor OX40 (CD134), was an agonistic, fully human IgG2 monoclonal antibody. Partial responses occurred in three dose-escalation patients: two with cutaneous melanoma and one with hepatocellular carcinoma. Peripheral TCRbeta sequencing aimed to test whether ivuxolimab altered TCR sequence diversity and caused clonal T-cell expansion. Intravenous ivuxolimab was administered to patients every 2 weeks at six dose levels: 0.01, 0.1, 0.3, 1.5, 3 and 10 mg/kg. The paper covers the monotherapy dose-escalation part of the phase I ivuxolimab trial, which included N ≈ 50 patients. In the dose-escalation cohort, around four fifths of patients were male, and the mean age was approximately 60 years with a range of about 20 to 90. Among the roughly 50 dose-escalation patients, around 20 had hepatocellular carcinoma, approximately 15 melanoma, 9 renal cell carcinoma and 9 head and neck cancer. Prior anti-PD-1, anti-PD-L1 or anti-CTLA-4 therapy was permitted, and checkpoint inhibitors had been received by roughly 40% of dose-escalation patients. Summary of the overall study and its limitations: Low levels of normalized T-cell clonal expansion were also shown by some nonresponding patients. Which antigens the clonally expanded peripheral T cells were specific for was not determined. In partial responders in the 0.1-3.0 mg/kg groups, normalized peripheral clonal expansion was found to be among the lowest, especially among CD8+ T cells. At doses of 0.1 to 3.0 mg/kg, clonal expansion of both CD4+ and CD8+ T cells in blood was seen between baseline and week 6. After ivuxolimab, more expanded clones were found on average in CD8+ T cells than in CD4+ T cells.

Patients with autoimmune disease history or receiving systemic immunosuppression were excluded from the trial. Peripheral blood for TCR sequencing was drawn from every dose cohort at baseline, at cycle 4 day 1 and at cycle 7 day 1. The samples were taken from a phase I, first-in-human, multicenter, open-label dose-escalation trial of ivuxolimab. Adults with locally advanced or metastatic head and neck squamous cell, hepatocellular, melanoma or renal cell carcinoma were enrolled in the trial. Before TCR sequencing, CD4+ T cells and CD8+ T cells from peripheral blood were sorted into separate populations. After removal of 4 bases from V and 5 bases from J, the junction retains 15 bases not matched to a gene. CDR1 and CDR2, looked up from the germline V gene (reference sequence), are LNHNV and YYDKDF. Inclusive of the bounding cysteine and phenylalanine, the CDR3 is 18 residues long. The DNA shown is the 54-base CDR3, in frame from base 1.

This clonotype was sampled from an adult with an advanced solid tumor such as melanoma, head and neck, liver or kidney cancer. The specimen comprised CD4+ or CD8+ T cells sorted from blood, sampled in a trial of the OX40 agonist ivuxolimab. The V gene is TRBV15 and the J gene is TRBJ2-5; 11 bases in the middle match TRBD2. The nucleotide sequence reads as follows: TGTGCCACCAGCATTGGGGGGAATAGCGGGAGGGCCGGGGAGACCCAGTACTTC. It specifies CATSIGGNSGRAGETQYF.